The rows below give T cell receptor beta chains drawn from one sample of a study of blood T cell repertoires in COVID-19. TCRdb's copy holds only in-frame clones and misses some; the assay was immunoSEQ multiplex PCR. Here the sample spans under 250,000 clones, around 87% being singletons. The sequenced material came from peripheral blood. All receptors derive from an older woman with active or convalescent COVID-19. The CDR3 runs from the conserved cysteine through the conserved F or W. Fields, in order: clone size, D gene, V gene, J gene, CDR3 protein, CDR3 DNA. D genes are given only for firm matches. Only some rows state a clone size, as once, few, many or a class for expanded clones.

>.|.|TRBV9|TRBJ2-2
CASSPWNTGELFF
TGTGCCAGCAGCCCCTGGAACACCGGGGAGCTGTTTTTT
>.|.|TRBV7-6|TRBJ2-7
CASSLGLAGNTYEQYF
TGTGCCAGCAGCTTAGGTTTGGCAGGGAACACCTACGAGCAGTACTTC
>.|.|TRBV5-1|TRBJ1-5
CASSLGGSQPQHF
TGCGCCAGCAGCTTGGGAGGGAGTCAGCCCCAGCATTTT
>.|TRBD1|TRBV6-4|TRBJ1-2
CASSATGGSGYTF
TGTGCCAGCAGTGCTACAGGGGGCAGTGGCTACACCTTC
>.|TRBD1|TRBV28|TRBJ2-4
CASSGTGQGGPFIQYF
TGTGCCAGCAGTGGGACAGGTCAGGGCGGTCCCTTTATTCAGTACTTC
>.|TRBD1|TRBV7-9|TRBJ1-1
CASSLASGTVSGAFF
TGTGCCAGCAGCTTAGCCTCCGGGACAGTATCTGGGGCTTTCTTT
>.|TRBD1|TRBV10-1|TRBJ1-1
CASSELEGGLEAFF
TGCGCCAGCAGTGAACTCGAAGGGGGCCTAGAAGCTTTCTTT
>.|.|TRBV28|TRBJ1-5
CASSLGGSNQPQHF
TGTGCCAGCAGTTTAGGAGGGTCCAATCAGCCCCAGCATTTT
>.|.|TRBV7-2|TRBJ2-1
CASSFRRDEQFF
TGTGCCAGCAGCTTTAGGCGGGATGAGCAGTTCTTC
>.|.|TRBV9|TRBJ2-3
CASSVVLAGTDTQYF
TGTGCCAGCAGCGTCGTTCTAGCCGGGACAGATACGCAGTATTTT
>.|.|TRBV6-5|TRBJ2-3
CASRFRTGGDTQYF
TGTGCCAGCAGATTCCGGACCGGGGGAGATACGCAGTATTTT
>.|TRBD1|TRBV3-1/TRBV3-2|TRBJ1-1
CASSQAPGTGVPEAFF
TGTGCCAGCAGCCAAGCCCCTGGGACAGGGGTCCCTGAAGCTTTCTTT
>once|.|TRBV19|TRBJ2-3
CASSRRSGTDTQYF
TGTGCCAGTAGTCGCAGAAGCGGCACAGATACGCAGTATTTT
>.|.|TRBV5-4|TRBJ2-5
CASSLDAGQETQYF
TGTGCCAGCAGCTTGGATGCAGGCCAAGAGACCCAGTACTTC
>.|TRBD1|TRBV3-1/TRBV3-2|TRBJ1-1
CASSGGTGGTEAFF
TGTGCCAGCAGCGGCGGGACAGGGGGCACTGAAGCTTTCTTT
>.|TRBD1|TRBV7-9|TRBJ2-2
CASSSGQGSTGELFF
TGTGCCAGCAGCTCGGGACAGGGGAGCACCGGGGAGCTGTTTTTT
>once|TRBD1|TRBV24-1|TRBJ2-3
CATSEPDRGGDTQYF
TGTGCCACCAGTGAACCCGACAGGGGGGGAGATACGCAGTATTTT
>few|.|TRBV5-1|TRBJ2-7
CASSFPRAGTGSYEQYF
TGCGCCAGCAGCTTTCCCAGAGCCGGGACTGGATCCTACGAGCAGTACTTC
>.|.|TRBV6-5|TRBJ1-3
CASSYVQPESGNTIYF
TGTGCCAGCAGTTATGTACAGCCTGAGTCTGGAAACACCATATATTTT
>.|TRBD1|TRBV6-5|TRBJ1-4
CASGTTGGGEKLFF
TGTGCCAGCGGAACCACAGGGGGGGGTGAAAAACTGTTTTTT
>.|TRBD1|TRBV19|TRBJ1-2
CATGQGAFSNYGYTF
TGTGCCACCGGACAGGGGGCTTTTTCTAACTATGGCTACACCTTC
>.|TRBD1|TRBV4-2|TRBJ1-1
CASSQEAGTGLGTEAFF
TGTGCCAGCAGCCAAGAGGCGGGGACAGGGTTGGGCACTGAAGCTTTCTTT
>.|.|TRBV2|TRBJ2-7
CASSNQEGVYPYEQYF
TGTGCCAGCAGTAATCAGGAGGGAGTTTACCCCTACGAGCAGTACTTC
>.|.|TRBV6-2/TRBV6-3|TRBJ1-5
CASSSIQGWDQPQHF
TGTGCCAGCAGTTCCATTCAGGGGTGGGATCAGCCCCAGCATTTT
>.|.|TRBV11-2|TRBJ2-5
CASSLHTGSYQETQYF
TGTGCCAGCAGCTTACACACAGGGAGTTACCAAGAGACCCAGTACTTC
>.|TRBD1|TRBV2|TRBJ2-2
CASQGARDTGELFF
TGTGCCAGCCAGGGGGCGAGGGACACCGGGGAGCTGTTTTTT
>.|TRBD1|TRBV7-7|TRBJ2-3
CASSLDRGTDTQYF
TGTGCCAGCAGTCTAGACAGGGGGACAGATACGCAGTATTTT
>.|.|TRBV6-2/TRBV6-3|TRBJ2-7
CASSTGDSGTLSYEQYF
TGTGCCAGCAGTACCGGGGACTCCGGGACTCTATCCTACGAGCAGTACTTC